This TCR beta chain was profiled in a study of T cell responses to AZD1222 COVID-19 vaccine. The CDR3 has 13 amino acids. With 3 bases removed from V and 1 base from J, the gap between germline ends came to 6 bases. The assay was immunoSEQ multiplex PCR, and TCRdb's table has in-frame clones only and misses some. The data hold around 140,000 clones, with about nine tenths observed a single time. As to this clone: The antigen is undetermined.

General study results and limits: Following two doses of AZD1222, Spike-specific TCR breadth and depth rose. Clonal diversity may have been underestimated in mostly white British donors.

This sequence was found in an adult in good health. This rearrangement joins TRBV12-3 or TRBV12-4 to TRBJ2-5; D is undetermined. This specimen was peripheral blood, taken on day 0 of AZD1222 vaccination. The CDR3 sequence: CASSFFSQETQYF. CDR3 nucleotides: TGTGCCAGCAGTTTCTTCAGCCAAGAGACCCAGTACTTC.